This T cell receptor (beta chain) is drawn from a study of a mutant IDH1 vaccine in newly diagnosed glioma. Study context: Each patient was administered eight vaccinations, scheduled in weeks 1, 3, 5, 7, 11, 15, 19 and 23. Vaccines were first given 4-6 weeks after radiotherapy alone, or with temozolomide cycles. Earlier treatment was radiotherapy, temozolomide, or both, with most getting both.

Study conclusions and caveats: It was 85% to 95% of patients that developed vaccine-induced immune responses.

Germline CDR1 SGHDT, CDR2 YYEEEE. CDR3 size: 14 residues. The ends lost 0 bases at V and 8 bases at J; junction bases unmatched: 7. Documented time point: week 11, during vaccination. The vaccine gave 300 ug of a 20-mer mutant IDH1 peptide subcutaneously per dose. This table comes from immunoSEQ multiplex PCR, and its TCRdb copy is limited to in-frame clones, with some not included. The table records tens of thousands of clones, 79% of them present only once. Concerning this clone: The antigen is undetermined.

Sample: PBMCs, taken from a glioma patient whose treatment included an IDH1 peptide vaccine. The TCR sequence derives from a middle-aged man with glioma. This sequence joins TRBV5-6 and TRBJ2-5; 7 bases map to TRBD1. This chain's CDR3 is CASSLVGQADTQYF. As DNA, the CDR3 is TGTGCCAGCAGCTTGGTTGGACAGGCCGATACCCAGTACTTC. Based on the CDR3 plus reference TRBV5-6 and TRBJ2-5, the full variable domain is DAGVTQSPTHLIKTRGQQVTLRCSPKSGHDTVSWYQQALGQGPQFIFQYYEEEERQRGNFPDRFSGHQFPNYSSELNVNALLLGDSALYLCASSLVGQADTQYFGPGTRLLVL.